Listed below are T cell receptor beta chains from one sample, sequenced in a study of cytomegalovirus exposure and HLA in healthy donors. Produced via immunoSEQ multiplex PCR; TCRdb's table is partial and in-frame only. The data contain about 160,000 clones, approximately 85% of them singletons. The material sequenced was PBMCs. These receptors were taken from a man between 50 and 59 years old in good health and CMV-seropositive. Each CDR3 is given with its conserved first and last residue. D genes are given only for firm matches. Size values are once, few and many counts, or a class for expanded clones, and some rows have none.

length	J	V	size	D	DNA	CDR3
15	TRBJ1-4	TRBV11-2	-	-	TGTGCCAGCAGCTTAGTGCTGGGGCTTGGTGAAAAACTGTTTTTT	CASSLVLGLGEKLFF
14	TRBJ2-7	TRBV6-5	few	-	TGTGCCAGCATCGAGGGGGAGGGCTCCTACGAGCAGTACTTC	CASIEGEGSYEQYF
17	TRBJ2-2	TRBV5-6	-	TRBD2	TGTGCCAGCAGCTCCCAGGGACTAGCGATAGAGCCCGGGGAGCTGTTTTTT	CASSSQGLAIEPGELFF
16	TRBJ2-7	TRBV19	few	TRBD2	TGTGCCAGTAGTATAGAGCCTAGCGGGGATACCTACGAGCAGTACTTC	CASSIEPSGDTYEQYF
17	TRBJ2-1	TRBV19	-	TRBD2	TGTGCCAGTAGTATAGAGGGGGGGCTAGCGGGCTACAATGAGCAGTTCTTC	CASSIEGGLAGYNEQFF
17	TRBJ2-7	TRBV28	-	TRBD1	TGTGCCAGCAGTTCCCAACTGGCTGGGACAGAACTTTACGAGCAGTACTTC	CASSSQLAGTELYEQYF
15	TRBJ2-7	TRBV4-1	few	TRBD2	TGCGCCAGCAGCCAAGACTTAGCGGGGGGCTACGAGCAGTACTTC	CASSQDLAGGYEQYF
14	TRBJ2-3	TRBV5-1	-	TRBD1	TGCGCCAGCAGTCCCGGAACAGGGGGAGATACGCAGTATTTT	CASSPGTGGDTQYF
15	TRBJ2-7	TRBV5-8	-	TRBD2	TGTGCCAGCAGCTTGGCTCTAGCGGGGACCTACGAGCAGTACTTC	CASSLALAGTYEQYF
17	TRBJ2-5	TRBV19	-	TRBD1	TGTGCCAGTAGTCTACTTACAGGGGGCGCATCGGTAGAGACCCAGTACTTC	CASSLLTGGASVETQYF
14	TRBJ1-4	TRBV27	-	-	TGTGCCAGCAGTTTGAGCGTTAGTAATGAAAAACTGTTTTTT	CASSLSVSNEKLFF
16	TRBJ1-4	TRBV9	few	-	TGTGCCAGCAGCGTAGGTTTCGGAGCAACTAATGAAAAACTGTTTTTT	CASSVGFGATNEKLFF
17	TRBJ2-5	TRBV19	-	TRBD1	TGTGCCAGTAGTATCGGGACAGGGGTTTTTCTACAAGAGACCCAGTACTTC	CASSIGTGVFLQETQYF
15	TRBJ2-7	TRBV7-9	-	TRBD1	TGTGCCAGCAGCCCCGTCCGGACAGGGGAGTACGAGCAGTACTTC	CASSPVRTGEYEQYF
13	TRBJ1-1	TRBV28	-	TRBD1	TGTGCCAGCGAGACAGGGGGCCGAACTGAAGCTTTCTTT	CASETGGRTEAFF
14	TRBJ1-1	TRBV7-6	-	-	TGTGCCAGCAGCTTAGACTCCAGGGGCACTGAAGCTTTCTTT	CASSLDSRGTEAFF
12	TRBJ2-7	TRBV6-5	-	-	TGTGCCAGCAGCGGGGAGTCCTACGAGCAGTACTTC	CASSGESYEQYF
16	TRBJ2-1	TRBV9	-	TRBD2	TGTGCCAGCAGCGTAGTTGAGGGAGGGCACTACAATGAGCAGTTCTTC	CASSVVEGGHYNEQFF
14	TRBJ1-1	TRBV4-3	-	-	TGCGCCAGCAGCCGCCGAAGAGGGAACACTGAAGCTTTCTTT	CASSRRRGNTEAFF
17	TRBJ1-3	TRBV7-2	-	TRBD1	TGTGCCAGCAGCGAGAACAGGGGATCCAGCTCTGGAAACACCATATATTTT	CASSENRGSSSGNTIYF
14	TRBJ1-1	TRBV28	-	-	TGTGCCAGCAGAGCATTGGGCCCTGTTGGAGAAGCTTTCTTT	CASRALGPVGEAFF
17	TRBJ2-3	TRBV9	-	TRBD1	TGTGCCAGCAGCCCACCACGGGGACAGGTTGGCACAGATACGCAGTATTTT	CASSPPRGQVGTDTQYF
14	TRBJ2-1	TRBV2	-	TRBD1	TGTGCCAGCGGGGGACAGAGCTCCTACAATGAGCAGTTCTTC	CASGGQSSYNEQFF
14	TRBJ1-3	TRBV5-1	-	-	TGCGCCAGCAGCGAGCAGGCCACTGGAAACACCATATATTTT	CASSEQATGNTIYF
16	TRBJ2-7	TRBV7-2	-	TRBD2	TGTGCCAGCAGCTTAGAAGGGTCTAGCGGGACCTACGAGCAGTACTTC	CASSLEGSSGTYEQYF
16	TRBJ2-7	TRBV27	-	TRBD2	TGTGCCAGCAGTTTAAACCTCCTAGCGGGAGACTACGATCAGTACTTC	CASSLNLLAGDYDQYF
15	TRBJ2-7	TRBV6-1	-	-	TGTGCCAGCAGTAGGGGAGGTCCAACGTCGGGCGAGCAGTACTTC	CASSRGGPTSGEQYF
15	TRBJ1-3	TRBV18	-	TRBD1	TGTGCCAGCTCATCCGACAGGGTATTTGGAAACACCATATATTTT	CASSSDRVFGNTIYF
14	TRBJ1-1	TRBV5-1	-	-	TGCGCCAGCAGCCCCAACCAGGTGAACACTGAAGCTTTCTTT	CASSPNQVNTEAFF
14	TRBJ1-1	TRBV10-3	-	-	TGTGCCATCAGTGAAGGGGTAACACCGGTTGAAGCTTTCTTT	CAISEGVTPVEAFF
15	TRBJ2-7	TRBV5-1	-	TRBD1	TGCGCCAGCAGCTTACAGGGGTCCTTCTCCTACGAGCAGTACTTC	CASSLQGSFSYEQYF
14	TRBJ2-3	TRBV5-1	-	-	TGCGCCAGCAGCTTGGTCGCGGGGAAAGATACGCAGTATTTT	CASSLVAGKDTQYF
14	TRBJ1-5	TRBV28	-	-	TGTGCCATCACTCGGGGGAATAGCAATCAGCCCCAGCATTTT	CAITRGNSNQPQHF